The clone carrying this T cell receptor beta chain was counted ten times or more. Its matching antigen is unknown. The sample is drawn from a study of CD8 T cells in ankylosing spondylitis. Trimming took 5 bases from V and 1 from J, leaving 14 bases between them. Germline V gene lookup returns CDR1 SEHNR and CDR2 FQNEAQ (reference sequence). There are 15 residues in the CDR3. A quantitative 5'-RACE method, one with molecular barcodes, was used to make TCR beta libraries. Using its own MiXCR run on the 5' RACE reads, TCRdb lists one record per CDR3 protein. The sample yields a few hundred thousand distinct CDR3 sequences, 7% to 8% seen once. Study observations and caveats: Several of the motif variants were reported before in synovial fluid and blood from reactive arthritis. There was a TCR beta motif, made of roughly eight highly homologous variants, that appeared characteristic of ankylosing spondylitis blood. Disease-associated clones were reportedly significantly overrepresented in matched ankylosing spondylitis synovial fluid. Peripheral blood samples showed relatively rare disease-linked clones, and these clones were CD8+.

This receptor was taken from a male donor with ankylosing spondylitis. Sequenced material: blood, either unsorted or a sorted T cell fraction (not recorded which). The V and J genes are TRBV7-9 and TRBJ1-1; D gene ambiguous. The CDR3 nucleotides are TGTGCCAGCAGCCCACCTCCCGAAGGGAACACTGAAGCTTTCTTT. Its translation is CASSPPPEGNTEAFF.